This entry concerns a single T cell receptor (beta chain). V lost 0 bases and J 4 bases, leaving 12 bases between the germline ends. The CDR3 covers 16 residues. Per germline, CDR1 LNHNV and CDR2 YYDKDF (reference sequence). The sample is drawn from a study of T-cell memory formation after mild COVID-19. Sample barcodes and UMIs were carried by the TCR alpha and TCR beta cDNA libraries that 5'RACE generated with constant-segment primers. One entry per CDR3 protein results from TCRdb running MiXCR on the 5' RACE reads. The sample contains approximately 100,000 distinct CDR3 sequences, around 10% of which appear only once.

The chain recombines TRBV15 with TRBJ1-4; D is possibly TRBD1 (5 bases). Sequencing was carried out using PBMCs or a T cell subset sorted from them (not recorded which). The clonotype was recovered from a man aged 18 to 30 who had mild COVID-19 (a few samples of this study predate the infection). Cell type and time point are not known. The CDR3 bases are TGTGCCACCAGCAGAGACAGGGCAATGGGTAATGAAAAACTGTTTTTT. Translation: CATSRDRAMGNEKLFF.